This is a list of T cell receptor beta chains from one sample in a study of blood T cell repertoires in COVID-19. TCRdb keeps only in-frame clones here, not all; method: immunoSEQ multiplex PCR. Of 150,000 to 200,000 clones in the sample, over 70% were seen once. The sample was PBMCs or T cells enriched from blood (not recorded which). Receptors were obtained from a man between 65 and 85 years old who had been exposed to COVID-19. Both conserved end residues are part of each CDR3. A D gene is named only where the DNA matches it firmly. Clone sizes are given selectively: once, few, many, or a class where the clone is expanded.

-	TRBV19	TRBJ2-3	TRBD2	CASSPGLDGTQYF	TGTGCCAGTAGTCCGGGACTAGATGGTACGCAGTATTTT
once	TRBV5-1	TRBJ2-3	-	CASSPGQPTDTQYF	TGCGCCAGCAGCCCCGGACAGCCCACAGATACGCAGTATTTT
-	TRBV7-9	TRBJ2-1	TRBD2	CAPRGSGSNEQFF	TGTGCCCCCAGGGGTAGCGGGAGCAATGAGCAGTTCTTC
-	TRBV7-9	TRBJ1-4	TRBD1	CASNLGTGLEKLFF	TGTGCCAGCAACCTAGGGACAGGGCTCGAAAAACTGTTTTTT
-	TRBV19	TRBJ2-4	-	CASSVTGINIQYF	TGTGCCAGTAGCGTAACGGGGATAAACATTCAGTACTTC
few	TRBV29-1	TRBJ2-1	TRBD2	CSVPAGGPEQFF	TGCAGCGTTCCCGCGGGGGGCCCTGAGCAGTTCTTC
-	TRBV19	TRBJ1-1	-	CASSPGWGNTEAFF	TGTGCCAGTAGTCCAGGGTGGGGGAACACTGAAGCTTTCTTT
-	TRBV19	TRBJ2-1	-	CASTRDSLHEQFF	TGTGCCAGTACGCGGGACAGTTTGCATGAGCAGTTCTTC
-	TRBV3-1/TRBV3-2	TRBJ1-1	-	CASTPVGPGGTEAFF	TGTGCCAGCACCCCCGTGGGTCCGGGCGGGACTGAAGCTTTCTTT
-	TRBV7-9	TRBJ2-7	-	CASSLALWGDEQYF	TGTGCCAGCAGCTTGGCTCTCTGGGGGGACGAGCAGTACTTC
-	TRBV15	TRBJ1-6	TRBD1	CATSRDNRGNSPLHF	TGTGCCACCAGCAGAGATAACAGGGGGAATTCACCCCTCCACTTT
-	TRBV30	TRBJ1-2	TRBD1	CAGQDRTDYGYTF	TGTGCTGGACAGGACCGAACGGACTATGGCTACACCTTC
-	TRBV7-3	TRBJ2-2	-	CASSLSGDFNTGELFF	TGTGCCAGCAGCTTATCCGGGGACTTTAACACCGGGGAGCTGTTTTTT
-	TRBV19	TRBJ1-2	TRBD1	CASSSGQGAGGYTF	TGTGCCAGTAGTTCGGGACAGGGGGCAGGTGGCTACACCTTC
-	TRBV18	TRBJ1-2	-	CASSPLRAQSRYGYTF	TGTGCCAGCTCACCACTCAGAGCACAGAGCCGCTATGGCTACACCTTC
-	TRBV28	TRBJ1-2	TRBD1	CASRQGAPNYGYTF	TGTGCCAGCAGGCAGGGGGCTCCTAACTATGGCTACACCTTC
-	TRBV28	TRBJ2-5	-	CASSFRGQETQYF	TGTGCCAGCAGTTTCCGGGGCCAAGAGACCCAGTACTTC
few	TRBV14	TRBJ1-4	-	CASSQELSRLFF	TGTGCCAGCAGCCAAGAACTGAGTCGACTGTTTTTT
-	TRBV5-1	TRBJ1-1	-	CASSLELGAGTEAFF	TGCGCCAGCAGCTTGGAGCTGGGGGCCGGCACTGAAGCTTTCTTT
few	TRBV9	TRBJ2-3	TRBD1	CASSVRTGSTDTQYF	TGTGCCAGCAGCGTCCGGACAGGGAGCACAGATACGCAGTATTTT
-	TRBV5-1	TRBJ2-5	TRBD2	CASSLGGGQETQYF	TGCGCCAGCAGCTTGGGCGGGGGGCAAGAGACCCAGTACTTC
-	TRBV11-1	TRBJ2-1	TRBD2	CASSPRLAVGNEQFF	TGTGCCAGCAGCCCCCGACTAGCGGTTGGGAATGAGCAGTTCTTC
-	TRBV15	TRBJ2-1	TRBD2	CATSRDRAGGDNEQFF	TGTGCCACCAGCAGAGACCGGGCGGGGGGAGACAATGAGCAGTTCTTC
few	TRBV7-2	TRBJ1-1	-	CASSLVMNTEAFF	TGTGCCAGCAGCTTAGTAATGAACACTGAAGCTTTCTTT